This passage covers 27 T cell receptor beta chains from one sample sequenced in a study of response to subunit inactivated influenza vaccine. TCRdb independently ran MiXCR on the RT-PCR reads; one entry per CDR3 protein. The sample yields about 540,000 distinct CDR3 sequences, around a quarter seen once. The same data also contributed to another study, on T cells expressing NK-cell markers. That source notes: Production of TCR beta cDNA relied on 5'RACE template switching with UMIs.

Sequenced here: CD4+ T cells sorted from PBMCs, sampled about 11 days after vaccination. These TCRs come from a man aged 45 to 65 who received an inactivated influenza vaccine.

This clonotype has only a few counts. The chain couples TRBV3-1 to TRBJ1-6; D is unclear. The CDR3 length is 14 residues. The V and J ends lost 5 bases and 8 bases respectively, with 13 bases between them. The germline gives CDR1 LGHDT, CDR2 YNNKEL (reference sequence). CDR3 in amino acids: CASSETLGHSPLHF. CDR3 bases: TGTGCCAGCAGCGAAACCCTCGGTCATTCACCCCTCCACTTT.

This chain links TRBV27 with TRBJ1-2; D not resolved. CDR1 MNHEY and CDR2 SMNVEV come from the germline V gene (reference sequence). The length of the CDR3 is 16 residues. The germline V and J ends were trimmed by 3 bases and 0 bases, with 14 bases remaining between them. The CDR3 coding sequence is TGTGCCAGCAGTTTCAACAGAGCTTTAGCTAACTATGGCTACACCTTC. Its protein product is CASSFNRALANYGYTF.

This clonotype was counted a few times. The CDR3 region has the DNA TGTGCCAGCAGCTTAGAGCTGACAGCACTTAATTCACCCCTCCACTTT. This sequence encodes CASSLELTALNSPLHF. The J gene is TRBJ1-6, the V gene TRBV7-2; the D gene is possibly TRBD1 (5 bases). The CDR3 totals 16 residues. V lost 1 base to trimming and J lost 6 bases, with 13 bases between them. Germline CDR1 reads SGHTA; CDR2 reads FQGNSA. The whole variable domain, remainder taken from reference TRBV7-2 and TRBJ1-6, is GAGVSQSPSNKVTEKGKDVELRCDPISGHTALYWYRQSLGQGLEFLIYFQGNSAPDKSGLPSDRFSAERTGGSVSTLTIQRTQQEDSAVYLCASSLELTALNSPLHFGNGTRLTVT.

This clonotype was detected once. V gene TRBV10-3 combines with J gene TRBJ2-5; D is undetermined. Per the germline V gene, CDR1 is ENHRY and CDR2 is SYGVKD. The CDR3 loop spans 13 amino acids. V gave up 4 bases and J gave up 1 base, with 7 bases separating them. CDR3 coding DNA: TGTGCCATCAGTGTTAGCCCCCAAGAGACCCAGTACTTC. Translation gives CAISVSPQETQYF.

The chain recombines TRBV10-3 with TRBJ2-3; D might be TRBD1 (6 bases). Per the germline V gene, CDR1 is ENHRY and CDR2 is SYGVKD. The CDR3 runs 16 residues. Trimming took 6 bases from V and 6 from J, leaving 22 bases between them. The CDR3 nucleotides are TGTGCCATCAGCCTAGGACAGTCCTATCGCCTGGATACGCAGTATTTT. This gives the protein CAISLGQSYRLDTQYF.

The J gene is TRBJ1-4, the V gene TRBV5-1; 7 positions agree with TRBD1. Per the germline V gene, CDR1 is SGHRS and CDR2 is YFSETQ. Trimming cost V 1 base and J 4 bases; bases outside gene matches: 4. The length of the CDR3 is 15 residues. The CDR3 DNA is TGCGCCAGCAGCTTGAGGGGGCAGGGTAATGAAAAACTGTTTTTT. It encodes CASSLRGQGNEKLFF.

The chain employs TRBV5-6 and TRBJ1-4, with TRBD1 as a possible D gene (5 bases). The CDR3 loop spans 14 amino acids. Trimming shortened V by 0 bases and J by 7 bases, and 10 bases separated the two germline ends. Germline V gene data show CDR1 as SGHDT and CDR2 as YYEEEE. The CDR3 protein is CASSLAGAFEKLFF. The DNA of the CDR3 is TGTGCCAGCAGCTTGGCCGGGGCGTTTGAAAAACTGTTTTTT. The full variable domain, completed using reference TRBV5-6 and TRBJ1-4, is DAGVTQSPTHLIKTRGQQVTLRCSPKSGHDTVSWYQQALGQGPQFIFQYYEEEERQRGNFPDRFSGHQFPNYSSELNVNALLLGDSALYLCASSLAGAFEKLFFGSGTQLSVL.

CDR3 sequence (DNA): TGTGCCAGCAGTTACTCCCCTTGGGGGAGGGCCACAGATACGCAGTATTTT. Amino acids: CASSYSPWGRATDTQYF. The gene calls are TRBV6-5 and TRBJ2-3, with 7 bases fitting TRBD2. Germline values: CDR1 MNHEY, CDR2 SVGAGI. Germline trimming cut 0 bases from V and 2 bases from J; bases unmatched to any gene: 8. The CDR3 is made up of 17 amino acids.

This clonotype appeared a few times. This chain connects TRBV6-4 to TRBJ2-1; D is ambiguous. The V and J ends lost 2 bases and 11 bases respectively, with 7 bases between them. The CDR3 consists of 11 residues. From germline, CDR1 is MRHNA and CDR2 SNTAGT. CDR3 nucleotides: TGTGCCAGCAGTGACGGGGTCCAGCAGTTCTTC. It is translated as CASSDGVQQFF.

This clonotype was counted only a few times. The chain uses TRBV5-1 and TRBJ2-1; 10 bases fit TRBD2. The V segment lost 0 bases and the J segment 3 bases; nucleotides outside the gene matches: 9. Germline V gene sequence: CDR1 SGHRS, CDR2 YFSETQ. The CDR3 is made up of 18 amino acids. The CDR3 loop is CASSLALDTSGIYNEQFF. As DNA, the CDR3 is TGCGCCAGCAGCTTGGCCTTAGACACTAGCGGGATCTACAATGAGCAGTTCTTC.

The V gene is TRBV27, the J gene TRBJ1-4; 8 nucleotides agree with TRBD1. V dropped 3 bases and J dropped 1; count of bases not matched to a gene: 4. Per germline, CDR1 MNHEY and CDR2 SMNVEV (reference sequence). This CDR3 contains 16 residues. The CDR3 protein is CASSFRGRVTNEKLFF. For the CDR3, the DNA is TGTGCCAGCAGTTTCAGGGGGCGGGTAACTAATGAAAAACTGTTTTTT.

CDR3 DNA: TGTGCCAGCAGCCAAGGGGGCAACCTGGGGAACACTGAAGCTTTCTTT. Translated, it gives CASSQGGNLGNTEAFF. V and J are TRBV3-1 and TRBJ1-1; tentatively, D is TRBD1 (5 bases). Per germline, CDR1 LGHDT and CDR2 YNNKEL (reference sequence). V lost 1 base to trimming and J lost 1 base, with 13 bases between them. The CDR3 is 16 residues long.

Ten or more counts support this clonotype. The chain joins TRBV10-3 to TRBJ2-2, with D tentatively TRBD1 or TRBD2 (6 bases each). From germline, CDR1 is ENHRY and CDR2 SYGVKD. This CDR3 region has 14 residues. Trimming took 4 bases from V and 4 from J, leaving 10 bases between them. CDR3 sequence reads: CAISVGGGTGELFF. CDR3 coding DNA: TGTGCCATCAGTGTGGGGGGCGGCACCGGGGAGCTGTTTTTT.

V is TRBV30 and J is TRBJ2-1, with 8 positions matching TRBD1. CDR3 size: 12 residues. CDR1 and CDR2 from the germline V gene are GTSNPN and SVGIG (reference sequence). The CDR3 nucleotides read TGTGCGGGACAGGCATCCTACAATGAGCAGTTCTTC. This gives the protein CAGQASYNEQFF.

A note on this clonotype: The junction shows a germline mismatch at one end, possibly a read error. The rearrangement joins TRBV12-3 or TRBV12-4 to TRBJ2-5; D gene uncertain. The CDR3 contains 13 residues. The CDR3 region is CASSFVNQETQYF. CDR3 in DNA: TGTGCCAGCAGTTTCGTAAACCAGGAGACCCAGTACTTC.

As regards this clonotype: Possible read error: a much larger clone is one base away. The chain recombines TRBV4-2 with TRBJ1-1; D unresolved. This CDR3 is built from 13 residues. Looked up from germline, CDR1 is LGHNA and CDR2 is YNFKEQ. V lost 9 bases and J 1 base, leaving 12 bases between the germline ends. For the CDR3, the DNA is TGTGCCAGAAGTCAAGAGGCGAACACTGAAGCTTTCTTT. It codes for CARSQEANTEAFF.

This clonotype was counted many times. V is TRBV20-1 and J is TRBJ2-3; 10 nucleotides match TRBD1. The germline CDR1 and CDR2 sequences are DFQATT and SNEGSKA (reference sequence). The CDR3 is 14 residues long. The trim removed 5 bases at V and 2 bases at J, leaving 4 bases unmatched. The CDR3 protein is CSAPGQGFTDTQYF. The DNA of the CDR3 is TGCAGTGCTCCGGGACAGGGGTTCACAGATACGCAGTATTTT.

This rearrangement joins TRBV2 to TRBJ2-2; 7 bases map to TRBD1. J gave up 7 bases and V 8 bases, and 10 bases lay outside the gene matches. This CDR3 contains 14 residues. Germline V gene lookup returns CDR1 SNHLY and CDR2 FYNNEI. Written as DNA, the CDR3 is TGTGCCAGCGGATACAGGGGTGGTGGCGGGGAGCTGTTTTTT. This encodes CASGYRGGGGELFF.

By share, this clonotype counts as medium-sized. As DNA, the CDR3 is TGCAGCGTCGGGGACGTTTTCTCCTACGAGCAGTACTTC. This gives the protein CSVGDVFSYEQYF. The genes are TRBV29-1 and TRBJ2-7; either TRBD1 or TRBD2 may fit D (5 bases each). CDR1 is SQVTM and CDR2 is ANQGSEA in the germline V gene. The CDR3 consists of 13 residues. The germline V and J ends were trimmed by 6 bases and 0 bases, with 12 bases remaining between them.

The rearrangement uses TRBV5-1 and TRBJ2-2; possibly TRBD2 for D (5 bases). V dropped 3 bases and J dropped 4 bases, with 13 bases sitting between them. This CDR3 comprises 15 residues. From germline, CDR1 is SGHRS and CDR2 YFSETQ. For the CDR3, the DNA is TGCGCCAGCAGCTGGGCCGGGGAGCCCACCGGGGAGCTGTTTTTT. Its translation is CASSWAGEPTGELFF. The full variable domain, rest sourced from reference TRBV5-1 and TRBJ2-2, is KAGVTQTPRYLIKTRGQQVTLSCSPISGHRSVSWYQQTPGQGLQFLFEYFSETQRNKGNFPGRFSGRQFSNSRSEMNVSTLELGDSALYLCASSWAGEPTGELFFGEGSRLTVL.

This clonotype was counted only a few times. The V call is TRBV15, the J call TRBJ2-3; 9 positions agree with TRBD1. Germline values: CDR1 LNHNV, CDR2 YYDKDF (reference sequence). The length of the CDR3 is 16 residues. J was trimmed by 3 bases and V by 6 bases; bases with no gene match: 10. CDR3 in amino acids: CATRNPGTGMTDTQYF. CDR3 DNA sequence: TGTGCCACCAGGAACCCCGGGACAGGGATGACAGATACGCAGTATTTT.

This chain joins TRBV29-1 and TRBJ2-3, with 7 bases matching TRBD1. V lost 4 bases to trimming and J lost 5 bases; unmatched junction nucleotides: 6. The CDR3 spans 13 residues. Germline CDR1 and CDR2: SQVTM and ANQGSEA. The CDR3 region has the DNA TGCAGCGTTGCGCAGGGGGAACAAGATACGCAGTATTTT. Translating gives CSVAQGEQDTQYF.

This clonotype occurred a few times. V gene TRBV7-2 combines with J gene TRBJ1-3; D ambiguous. V lost 1 base and J 4 bases, leaving 8 bases between the germline ends. CDR3 length: 14 amino acids. Germline V gene data show CDR1 as SGHTA and CDR2 as FQGNSA. The CDR3 DNA is TGTGCCAGCAGCTTAGAGAGGTCCGGAAACACCATATATTTT. Translated, it gives CASSLERSGNTIYF. The entire variable domain, with the rest obtained from reference TRBV7-2 and TRBJ1-3, is as follows: GAGVSQSPSNKVTEKGKDVELRCDPISGHTALYWYRQSLGQGLEFLIYFQGNSAPDKSGLPSDRFSAERTGGSVSTLTIQRTQQEDSAVYLCASSLERSGNTIYFGEGSWLTVV.

V and J are TRBV3-1 and TRBJ2-1; D unresolved. The CDR3 is made up of 12 amino acids. Germline V gene data show CDR1 as LGHDT and CDR2 as YNNKEL (reference sequence). V shed 2 bases and J shed 7 bases, with 6 bases lying between them. The CDR3 reads CASSQSKNEQFF. The CDR3 bases are TGTGCCAGCAGCCAATCTAAGAATGAGCAGTTCTTC.

The table lists this clonotype with many counts. The chain couples TRBV7-9 to TRBJ2-1, with D tentatively TRBD2 (5 bases). The germline V gene encodes CDR1 SEHNR and CDR2 FQNEAQ (reference sequence). The CDR3 runs 14 residues. V dropped 4 bases and J dropped 5 bases, with 12 bases sitting between them. The CDR3 region has the DNA TGTGCCAGCAGCTCATACCGGGGTAACAATGAGCAGTTCTTC. Amino acid sequence: CASSSYRGNNEQFF.

The table lists this clonotype with many counts. The rearrangement joins TRBV12-3 or TRBV12-4 to TRBJ2-7; TRBD1 is a possible D gene (5 bases). CDR3 length equals 12 residues. V shed 4 bases and J shed 3 bases, with 7 bases lying between them. CDR3: CASSSTGYEQYF. In nucleotides, the CDR3 is TGTGCCAGCAGTTCAACAGGCTACGAGCAGTACTTC.

This clonotype showed up many times. The CDR3 region is CASSVMIRDTIYF. As DNA, the CDR3 is TGTGCCAGCAGCGTGATGATCCGGGACACCATATATTTT. The rearrangement uses TRBV9 and TRBJ1-3; no firm D call. In germline, CDR1 is SGDLS, CDR2 YYNGEE. This CDR3 spans 13 amino acids. V dropped 2 bases and J dropped 8 bases, with 11 bases sitting between them.